One sample yielded the 27 T cell receptor beta chains listed below, sequenced in a study of immune heterogeneity within non-small cell lung tumors. With 32 V and 13 J primers, multiplex PCR amplified the TCR beta CDR3. TCRdb independently ran MiXCR on the multiplex PCR reads; one entry per CDR3 protein. The sample consists of 20,000 to 25,000 distinct CDR3 sequences, around 28% of them appearing once. Template input was genomic DNA from bulk tumor (around 610 ng per sample). Far-apart biopsies, several per primary tumor, were taken during surgery. The study cohort was described as untreated, and its members had newly diagnosed non-small cell lung cancer. They went on to have curative surgery. The material sequenced was lung tumor tissue. Receptors originate from a man in his forties with non-small cell lung cancer.

This clonotype has at least ten counts. The chain combines TRBV6-6 with TRBJ2-1; the match to TRBD2 covers 14 bases. CDR1 is MNHNY, CDR2 SVGAGI, per germline (reference sequence). J was trimmed by 4 bases and V by 0 bases; bases with no gene match: 2. The CDR3 has 17 residues. CDR3: CASSYSGLAGVYNEQFF. CDR3 nucleotides: TGTGCCAGCAGTTACTCGGGACTAGCGGGAGTGTACAATGAGCAGTTCTTC.

This clonotype was counted many times. The chain has TRBV3-1 and TRBJ2-2; TRBD1 matches 7 bases. Germline values: CDR1 LGHDT, CDR2 YNNKEL (reference sequence). Trimming at V came to 5 bases and at J to 5 bases, leaving 8 bases not matched to a gene. The CDR3 has 15 amino acids. The CDR3 coding sequence is TGTGCCAGCAGCGCCCGGACAGGACCGACCGGGGAGCTGTTTTTT. Protein product: CASSARTGPTGELFF.

The chain has TRBV11-3 and TRBJ2-1; 7 nucleotides line up with TRBD1. J lost 4 bases, V lost 8 bases, and 14 bases had no gene match. CDR3 size: 16 residues. Germline CDR1 and CDR2: SGHNT and YENEEA. The CDR3 loop is CASGRTGTVGYNEQFF. CDR3 sequence (DNA): TGTGCCAGCGGAAGAACCGGGACAGTAGGTTACAATGAGCAGTTCTTC.

Regarding this clonotype: With a much larger clone just one base away, this may be a read error. The rearrangement uses TRBV6-5 and TRBJ2-7; D is undetermined. CDR1 is MNHEY and CDR2 is SVGAGI in the germline V gene. There are 14 residues in the CDR3. V was pared by 1 base and J by 1 base, with 8 bases between. The CDR3 bases are TGTGCCAGCAGTTACTTGGCGGTATCCTACGAGCAGTACTTC. It codes for CASSYLAVSYEQYF.

By its share, this clonotype is medium-sized. The V gene is TRBV18, the J gene TRBJ1-6, with a tentative D call TRBD1 (5 bases). V lost 6 bases, J lost 11 bases, and 11 bases lay in between. Germline V gene lookup returns CDR1 KGHSH and CDR2 LQKENI. This CDR3 region has 12 residues. The CDR3 protein is CASSPRGTPLHF. The CDR3 region has the DNA TGTGCCAGCTCTCCAAGGGGCACACCCCTCCACTTT.

By share, this clonotype ranks as medium-sized. V and J are TRBV2 and TRBJ2-1; TRBD2 matches at 11 bases. Per germline, CDR1 SNHLY and CDR2 FYNNEI. With V trimmed by 6 bases and J by 7 bases, 8 bases remained unmatched. The CDR3 is 15 amino acids. The CDR3: CASRLELAGVNEQFF. Written as DNA, the CDR3 is TGTGCCAGCAGACTAGAACTAGCGGGAGTAAATGAGCAGTTCTTC.

This clonotype has ten or more counts. The chain couples TRBV12-3 or TRBV12-4 to TRBJ1-1; no clear D. V lost 6 bases, J lost 11 bases, and 13 bases lay in between. The CDR3 has 11 residues. The DNA of the CDR3 is TGTGCCAGCAGACGGTCCATGCTGGCTTTCTTT. Translating it yields CASRRSMLAFF.

The gene calls are TRBV7-2 and TRBJ2-7; D remains unclear. Between the trimmed V and J ends, which lost 4 bases and 2 bases, there was a span of 9 bases. The CDR3 consists of 13 residues. Germline CDR1 is SGHTA and CDR2 is FQGNSA. CDR3: CASSSSDTYEQYF. The CDR3 DNA is TGTGCCAGCAGCTCCTCAGACACCTACGAGCAGTACTTC.

In regard to this clonotype: Relative to the germline gene, one junction end is altered; a read error may explain this. V gene TRBV14 combines with J gene TRBJ1-3; TRBD1 is a possible D gene (5 bases). The CDR3 totals 15 residues. Germline assignment: CDR1 SGHDN and CDR2 FVKESK. The CDR3 region is CSSSRQQMTGNTIYF. The CDR3 bases are TGTTCCAGCAGCCGACAGCAAATGACTGGAAACACCATATATTTT.

As concerns this clonotype: A much larger clone lies one base from this, so it may be a read error. The J gene is TRBJ1-5, the V gene TRBV27, with 8 bases identical to TRBD1. Germline-derived CDR1 and CDR2 are MNHEY and SMNVEV (reference sequence). J lost 0 bases, V lost 9 bases, and 16 bases had no gene match. The CDR3 has 18 amino acids. The CDR3 region is CARSHGTGGDRSNQPQHF. The CDR3 bases are TGTGCCAGAAGTCATGGGACAGGAGGGGACCGTAGCAATCAGCCCCAGCATTTT.

This clonotype came up a few times. V gene TRBV5-1 combines with J gene TRBJ2-1; tentative D call: TRBD2 (6 bases). The CDR3 consists of 16 residues. Trimming left V 0 bases short and J 2 bases short, with 12 bases between. Germline CDR1 is SGHRS and CDR2 is YFSETQ. This CDR3 reads CASSLDAGLTYNEQFF. The CDR3 nucleotides are TGCGCCAGCAGCTTGGATGCGGGGCTTACCTACAATGAGCAGTTCTTC.

Worth noting for this clonotype: A much larger clone lies one base from this, so it may be a read error. The gene calls are TRBV27 and TRBJ1-6; 7 bases align to TRBD1. Trimming took 10 bases from V and 10 from J; bases not matched to a gene: 13. From germline, CDR1 is MNHEY and CDR2 SMNVEV (reference sequence). The CDR3 spans 14 residues. In nucleotides, the CDR3 is TGTGCCATCAGGCGGACAGGCGACGCGTCACCCCTCCACTTT. Its translation is CAIRRTGDASPLHF.

Of note for this clonotype: Since the CDR3 does not end with the conserved phenylalanine or tryptophan, this likely comes from a read error. The chain links TRBV6-5 to TRBJ2-5; D possibly corresponds to TRBD2 (6 bases). Trimming cost V 2 bases and J 7 bases, with 14 bases left between them. This CDR3 comprises 14 residues. Germline-derived CDR1 and CDR2 are MNHEY and SVGAGI. DNA for the CDR3: TGTGCCAGCAGTTACCCGTCGGGAGAGGGGACCCAGTACTTA. This codes for CASSYPSGEGTQYL.

CDR3 sequence: CASSLDGDSNQPQHF. The DNA for the CDR3 is TGCGCCAGCAGCTTGGATGGGGATAGCAATCAGCCCCAGCATTTT. The chain combines TRBV5-1 with TRBJ1-5; D is unresolved. CDR1 and CDR2 from the germline V gene are SGHRS and YFSETQ. V shed 0 bases and J shed 0 bases, with 7 bases lying between them. This CDR3 comprises 15 residues.

The rearrangement links TRBV6-4 to TRBJ1-5; a weak D match, TRBD1 (6 bases). CDR1 MRHNA and CDR2 SNTAGT come from the germline V gene. The CDR3 covers 13 residues. Between the trimmed V and J ends, which lost 6 bases and 4 bases, there was a span of 10 bases. The CDR3 coding sequence is TGTGCCAGCAGGGGGACACCTAATCAGCCCCAGCATTTT. It is translated as CASRGTPNQPQHF.

As regards this clonotype: This may be a read error, as it is one base from a much larger clone. The gene calls are TRBV12-3 or TRBV12-4 and TRBJ1-2; D possibly corresponds to TRBD1 (6 bases). The CDR3 is 14 residues long. With 6 bases removed from V and 6 bases from J, the gap between germline ends came to 17 bases. The CDR3 coding sequence is TGTGCCAGCAGGCCACCAGGGGAAGCCCATGGCTACACCTTC. The encoded protein is CASRPPGEAHGYTF.

This chain uses TRBV6-5 with TRBJ1-6, with D perhaps matching TRBD1 (5 bases). The V and J ends lost 0 bases and 13 bases respectively, with 7 bases between them. The germline V gene has CDR1 MNHEY and CDR2 SVGAGI. The CDR3 consists of 12 residues. The CDR3 loop reads CASSYSQGPLHF. CDR3 nucleotides: TGTGCCAGCAGTTACTCGCAGGGCCCCCTCCACTTT.

This clonotype was seen ten or more times. The CDR3 DNA sequence: TGTGCCAGCAGCCCAGAGGCAGCGGGAGGGAACAATGAGCAGTTCTTC. It translates to CASSPEAAGGNNEQFF. The V gene is TRBV27, the J gene TRBJ2-1; 10 nucleotides match TRBD2. Losses at the gene ends were 6 bases for V and 5 bases for J; bases not matched to a gene: 10. The CDR3 is 16 residues long. In germline, CDR1 is MNHEY, CDR2 SMNVEV (reference sequence).

V gene TRBV24-1 combines with J gene TRBJ2-1; D remains ambiguous. The CDR3 contains 15 residues. Trimming left V 5 bases short and J 0 bases short, with 10 bases between. Germline V gene sequence: CDR1 KGHDR, CDR2 SFDVKD. This CDR3 reads CATSAQWDSYNEQFF. CDR3 coding DNA: TGTGCCACCAGTGCCCAATGGGACTCCTACAATGAGCAGTTCTTC.

This clonotype was counted between two and nine times. This chain joins TRBV5-1 and TRBJ2-3; 8 bases match TRBD2. This CDR3 is built from 16 residues. J gave up 1 base and V 4 bases, and 8 bases lay outside the gene matches. Germline assignment: CDR1 SGHRS and CDR2 YFSETQ. The CDR3 reads CASSTGTRLGTDTQYF. CDR3 DNA sequence: TGCGCCAGCAGCACTGGGACTAGGTTGGGCACAGATACGCAGTATTTT.

The chain uses TRBV15 and TRBJ1-1; D is uncertain. CDR1 and CDR2 (germline): LNHNV, YYDKDF (reference sequence). Trimming took 8 bases from V and 1 from J, leaving 11 bases between them. The CDR3 totals 13 residues. The CDR3 DNA reads as TGTGCCACCGCGAGTTTCAGGAACACTGAAGCTTTCTTT. It specifies CATASFRNTEAFF.

The V gene is TRBV5-1, the J gene TRBJ2-2; D is unclear. V was trimmed by 6 bases and J by 0 bases, leaving 9 bases between them. Germline loops: CDR1 SGHRS, CDR2 YFSETQ. The CDR3 runs to 14 residues. The chain's CDR3 is CASTASPNTGELFF. The CDR3 DNA reads as TGCGCCAGCACTGCTTCTCCGAACACCGGGGAGCTGTTTTTT. Complete variable domain (other parts from reference TRBV5-1 and TRBJ2-2): KAGVTQTPRYLIKTRGQQVTLSCSPISGHRSVSWYQQTPGQGLQFLFEYFSETQRNKGNFPGRFSGRQFSNSRSEMNVSTLELGDSALYLCASTASPNTGELFFGEGSRLTVL.

On this clonotype: One end of the junction does not line up with germline, which may come from a read error. The chain has TRBV6-1 and TRBJ2-1, with D possibly TRBD2 on 5 matching bases. This CDR3 contains 13 residues. Germline V lookup: CDR1 MNHNS, CDR2 SASEGT. CDR3 region: CARSPMGSGEQFF. DNA of the CDR3: TGTGCCCGCAGCCCCATGGGGAGCGGTGAGCAGTTCTTC.

This clonotype was seen more than once but under ten times. V usage is TRBV11-3 and J usage is TRBJ2-1, with D unresolved. Germline CDR1 SGHNT, CDR2 YENEEA. V shed 5 bases and J shed 0 bases, with 14 bases lying between them. CDR3 length: 16 amino acids. Here the CDR3 reads CASSTPDGSSYNEQFF. CDR3 nucleotides: TGTGCCAGCAGCACCCCCGACGGAAGCTCCTACAATGAGCAGTTCTTC.

The chain has TRBV7-2 and TRBJ2-3; the match to TRBD2 covers 13 bases. V lost 5 bases and J lost 9; bases outside the gene matches: 8. Germline CDR1 reads SGHTA; CDR2 reads FQGNSA. CDR3 size: 15 residues. This CDR3 reads CASSQGLAGRPTQYF. DNA of the CDR3: TGTGCCAGCAGCCAGGGACTAGCGGGAAGGCCCACGCAGTATTTT.

By sample share, this clonotype is medium-sized (0.01 to 0.1%). In DNA, the CDR3 is TGTGCCAGCAGTGAAGTTTTCAGAATGAACACTGAAGCTTTCTTT. It codes for CASSEVFRMNTEAFF. V usage is TRBV6-1 and J usage is TRBJ1-1; no firm D call. The CDR3 consists of 15 residues. Germline V lookup: CDR1 MNHNS, CDR2 SASEGT. V lost 1 base to trimming and J lost 0 bases, with 9 bases between them.

The table lists this clonotype with many counts. The chain couples TRBV7-2 to TRBJ2-7, with TRBD2 matching 8 bases. Germline V gives CDR1 SGHTA, CDR2 FQGNSA. V lost 2 bases and J lost 4; bases outside the gene matches: 4. The CDR3 sequence is 14 residues long. The CDR3 sequence: CASSLRREEYEQYF. DNA for the CDR3: TGTGCCAGCAGCTTACGGCGGGAGGAATACGAGCAGTACTTC.